This T cell receptor beta chain was sequenced for a study of cytomegalovirus exposure and HLA in healthy donors (TCRdb year 2017). In terms of the full investigation: An earlier analysis of under 600 of the donors reported about 290 Gb of sequence data and roughly 110 million unique TCR beta sequences from about 179 million T cells. The study used immunosequencing to profile the T cell repertoires of 670 or so subjects and linked those repertoires to cytomegalovirus serostatus. A later analysis re-examined previously published TCR beta repertoires from just over 650 donors and added high-resolution HLA genotyping to investigate patterns of TCR occurrence. Among a few hundred genotyped donors of the cohort, an average of approximately 230,000 unique TCR beta nucleotide sequences were sequenced per donor, 15% to 20% of them non-productive. Rather than drawing on any new phenotypic data, the later analysis identified candidate immune exposures from TCR beta sequences and the way those sequences occurred across donors. To predict cytomegalovirus infection status, the study brought together high-throughput TCR immunosequencing, statistical association of individual TCRs with disease status, and machine learning. Alongside the repertoire data, information on donor age, sex, ethnicity and CMV serostatus was compiled. HLA typing covered class I and class II loci at four-digit resolution. The number of donors typed differed by locus, with about 629-640 for A, B, C, DRB1 and DQB1, roughly 520 for DQA1, 600 to 610 for DPA1, and approximately 470 for DPB1. An earlier analysis of 587 of the donors used high-throughput TCR beta sequencing to judge whether each TCR beta V gene segment behaved as functional or pseudogenic. Every repertoire in the discovery cohort had been generated on one and the same sequencing platform. In a later genetic analysis, genome-wide SNP genotypes for 398 of the 666 donors were used, and that subset was treated as a discovery cohort. Of the roughly 400 genotyped donors, approximately 81% were placed in the genetic ancestry cluster associated with self-reported Caucasian donors. Besides the first cohort of 666 subjects, a separate validation cohort made up of 120 different subjects was used. The study was designed to test whether signatures of past pathogen exposure could be identified by cataloging public T cell receptors. An early release that covered about 600 HLA-typed donors contained around 330 gigabases of sequencing data and 75 million to 100 million unique TCR sequences. About 5 DR-DQ haplotypes were handled as single units for association and clustering, since linkage in the cohort was strong.

What the authors observed across the whole study: A cluster of highly shared sequence variants was judged likely to represent a technical artifact of the sequencing pipeline. In a later analysis, most CMV-associated TCR beta chains were found to appear HLA-restricted, with HLA associations seemingly driven largely by CMV exposure. The authors suggested that the approach could potentially be generalized to other disease states and immunological phenotypes. A later analysis found that TCR association rates varied across HLA loci, with DRB1 alleles showing the most associated TCRs and HLA-C alleles the fewest. In both the original and validation cohorts, the classifier was reported to diagnose cytomegalovirus status with high specificity and sensitivity. Three of the identified cytomegalovirus-associated TCR beta chains were confirmed in vitro to be specific for cytomegalovirus antigens. Because counts were too low, roughly 17 rarely observed V segments, including chromosome 9 orphons, were left out of the earlier analysis of several hundred of the donors. The cohort was sequenced for TCR beta chains only, and without alpha or paired-chain data the features that could be detected were limited. The study listed 150 to 200 TCR beta chains as associated with cytomegalovirus. Several of the top co-occurrence clusters appeared to be linked to parvovirus B19, influenza, CMV and Epstein-Barr virus, according to a later analysis. Assigning TCR associations to individual alleles was difficult when HLA alleles, especially DR and DQ, strongly co-occurred. Presence/absence analyses assumed roughly uniform sequencing depth across donors, an assumption that may not hold. Because HLA typing was missing for some donors at each locus, association tests included only the typed subset. At a false discovery rate of 0.05, a later analysis linked 15,000 to 20,000 TCR beta sequences to specific HLA alleles. Some IMGT-functional V segments, including TRBV6-2 and TRBV6-3, could not be distinguished by the 87-base-pair reads and were therefore excluded. Linkage disequilibrium might explain the correlated functional status among segregating V segments, but an unknown experimental factor could not be ruled out. A later genetic analysis associated a missense DCLRE1C variant with V-gene and J-gene trimming of TCR beta chains, and an independent cohort replicated the association. In a later analysis, HLA-associated TCR beta chains showed more clonal expansion and lower generation probabilities than non-associated chains that were equally common. A later genetic analysis reported fewer N-insertions in productive TCRs among donors in an Asian-associated ancestry cluster than the roughly 670-donor mean. Most TCR sequences were seen in very few donors, while some public TCRs were found in many individuals. An earlier analysis of some 590 of the donors showed that most TCR beta V segments appeared in productive rearrangements either about 90% or about 30% of the time, which broadly matched IMGT annotations. For the cohort, immune exposure information was limited to CMV serostatus. A further reported finding was that TCR beta sequences accurately predicted the HLA-A and HLA-B alleles for most subjects in the first cohort.

The junction carries 20 bases between V and J, which are trimmed by 4 bases and 6 bases respectively. From the cysteine through the phenylalanine, the CDR3 covers 16 amino acids. CDR3 DNA only is kept here, 48 bases in frame from base 1. Per the germline V gene (reference sequence), SGHKS is the CDR1 and YYEKEE is the CDR2. This clone was detected only a few times. There is no known antigen for this receptor. The input lacks base qualities; no much larger clone sits a single base away. Library method: the immunoSEQ multiplex PCR assay. The multiplex PCR relied on a mix of 60 forward primers for TCR Vbeta segments and 13 reverse primers for TCR Jbeta segments. A multiplex PCR assay on genomic DNA amplified the CDR3 region of rearranged TCR beta genes. On the Illumina HiSeq System, the amplified TCR beta libraries were sequenced as 87-base-pair reads. Per the source publication's procedure: A later analysis counted around 72 million unique TCR beta chains across the 700 or so repertoires, and roughly 11 million of these chains were shared by at least two donors. Raw reads were error-corrected and collapsed into unique sequences by a nearest-neighbor algorithm in which closely related sequences were merged to remove PCR and sequencing errors. V, D and J gene segments were assigned by aligning CDR3 sequences to IMGT reference sequences. Each retained sequence needed at least a six-nucleotide match to both a V gene segment and a J gene segment. A rearrangement was called productive if the CDR3 had no stop codons and remained in frame with V and J, and every other rearrangement was called non-productive. CDR3 was defined according to IMGT convention as the region running from the second conserved V-encoded cysteine to the conserved J-encoded phenylalanine. Sequences without an unambiguous match to a single V gene segment were excluded from the earlier analysis of about 640 of the donors. In an earlier analysis of about 590 of the donors, a V segment was called functional when productive rearrangements were above 56.7%, and segregating when the standard deviation between donors exceeded 5%. A statistical classification framework was developed to diagnose cytomegalovirus status using the catalog of TCR beta chain sequences. V and J gene assignment, in a later analysis, came from comparing TCR nucleotide sequences with IMGT/GENE-DB human TR gene sequences. Using the TCRdist pipeline, a later analysis assigned CDR3 sequences along with most-parsimonious VDJ recombination scenarios. A later analysis defined each TCR beta chain by its CDR3 amino acid sequence plus V-gene family, and excluded reads lacking a unique V-gene family. To address suspected cross-contamination and a sequencing artifact, a later analysis removed 450 to 700 highly shared, low-generation-probability nucleotide sequences. In a later analysis, a clonal expansion index for each public chain was calculated from normalized within-repertoire ranks of inferred template counts. In a later analysis, generation probabilities were computed with a VDJ recombination model fitted to out-of-frame rearrangements, and the resulting probabilities were checked against IGoR. A later analysis scored TCR-TCR, TCR-HLA and TCR-CMV co-occurrence with hypergeometric tests, applying a repertoire-size bias correction to TCR pairs. False discovery rates were estimated in a later analysis by permuting HLA or CMV assignments 20 times. In a later analysis, co-occurring TCRs were grouped with DBSCAN, and TCRdist sequence similarity was added when clustering was performed within HLA-allele-positive subsets. Repertoires with fewer than 30,000 or more than 120,000 public chains, plus five repertoires with anomalous nucleotide sharing, were excluded from co-occurrence clustering. The table comes from immuneACCESS by way of TCRdb, which keeps in-frame sequences with V and J called. Part of the clones is missing from these tables; in studies checked, under half for an unresolved V gene and the rest for unknown reasons. V and J calls and clone size are given by that table; D and trimming were obtained from the DNA. The sample contains more than 200,000 clones, almost 80% of them found a single time. The ten largest clones represent 1.8% of the sample.

The cohort consisted of 600 or so healthy bone marrow donors. At the time of sampling, all cohort members were nominally healthy, though unrecorded immune exposures were likely present. The donor was CMV seronegative and belonged to the group of under 400 seronegative cohort members. Each donor provided a peripheral blood sample, and peripheral blood mononuclear cells were used for TCR beta sequencing. Genomic DNA was extracted from the blood cell samples with the Qiagen DNeasy Blood Extraction Kit. This clonotype was obtained from a male donor in good health and CMV-seronegative. The receptor chain draws on TRBV5-5 and TRBJ1-5, with no reliable assignment of the D segment. Sequencing was performed on PBMCs. The CDR3 region reads CASSPGRLGVSQPQHF. The DNA reads TGTGCCAGCAGCCCCGGGCGTTTGGGAGTCAGTCAGCCCCAGCATTTT. The reference TRBV5-5 and TRBJ1-5 proteins fill in what lies around the CDR3, so the full variable domain reads DAGVTQSPTHLIKTRGQQVTLRCSPISGHKSVSWYQQVLGQGPQFIFQYYEKEERGRGNFPDRFSARQFPNYSSELNVNALLLGDSALYLCASSPGRLGVSQPQHFGDGTRLSIL.